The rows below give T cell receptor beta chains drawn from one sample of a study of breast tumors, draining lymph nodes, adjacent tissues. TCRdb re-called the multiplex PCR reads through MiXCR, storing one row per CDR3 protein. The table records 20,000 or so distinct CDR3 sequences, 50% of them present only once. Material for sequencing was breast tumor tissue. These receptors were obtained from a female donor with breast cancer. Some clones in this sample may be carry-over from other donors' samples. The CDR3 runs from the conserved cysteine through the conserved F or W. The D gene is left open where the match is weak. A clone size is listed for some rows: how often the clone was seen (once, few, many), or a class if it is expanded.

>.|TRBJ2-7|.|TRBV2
CASSARGSGSSIEQYF
TGTGCCAGCAGTGCTAGAGGGTCAGGGTCTTCTATCGAGCAGTACTTC
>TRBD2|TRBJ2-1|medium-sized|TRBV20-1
CSASLREHEQFF
TGCAGTGCTAGTTTGCGGGAGCATGAGCAGTTCTTC
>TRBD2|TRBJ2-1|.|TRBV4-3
CASSQTAGRDVQFF
TGCGCCAGCAGCCAAACCGCAGGGAGGGACGTGCAGTTCTTC
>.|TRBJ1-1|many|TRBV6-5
CASSYSKAVNTEAFF
TGTGCCAGCAGTTACTCGAAGGCCGTGAACACTGAAGCTTTCTTT
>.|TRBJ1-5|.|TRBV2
CASRERTLNQPQHF
TGTGCCAGCAGGGAAAGGACACTTAATCAGCCCCAGCATTTT
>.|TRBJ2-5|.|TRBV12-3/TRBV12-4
CAGLGGRDQETQYF
TGTGCGGGGCTCGGGGGCCGTGACCAAGAGACCCAGTACTTC
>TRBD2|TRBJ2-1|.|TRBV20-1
CSAPRGGSPDTQFF
TGCAGTGCGCCTCGGGGCGGGAGTCCAGATACGCAGTTCTTC
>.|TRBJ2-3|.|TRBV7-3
CAPKRWGDTQYF
TGTGCCCCCAAGCGGTGGGGGGATACGCAGTATTTT
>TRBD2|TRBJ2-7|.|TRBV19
CASLAGGSSYEQYF
TGTGCCAGCCTAGCGGGAGGAAGCTCCTACGAGCAGTACTTC
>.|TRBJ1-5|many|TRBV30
CAWSVPGNWQPQHF
TGTGCCTGGAGTGTACCCGGTAATTGGCAGCCCCAGCATTTT
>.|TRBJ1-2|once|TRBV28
CASSSSGPAYGHTF
TGTGCTAGCAGTTCCAGCGGCCCGGCATATGGCCACACCTTC
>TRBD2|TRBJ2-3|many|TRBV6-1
CASSGLAGEGGDTQYF
TGTGCCAGCAGTGGGCTAGCGGGAGAGGGGGGGGATACGCAGTATTTT
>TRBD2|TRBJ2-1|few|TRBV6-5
CASSYSKRGSGRTNEQFF
TGTGCCAGCAGTTACTCGAAACGGGGTAGCGGGAGGACCAATGAGCAGTTCTTC
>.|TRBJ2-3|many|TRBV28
CASSGGTDTQYF
TGTGCCAGCAGTGGCGGAACAGATACGCAGTATTTT
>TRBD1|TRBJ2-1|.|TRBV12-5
CACGPEGQGTYNEQFF
TGTGCTTGTGGCCCCGAGGGACAGGGAACCTACAATGAGCAGTTCTTC
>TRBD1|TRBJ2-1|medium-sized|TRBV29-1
CSYKGQGSYNEQFF
TGCAGCTACAAGGGACAGGGCTCCTACAATGAGCAGTTCTTC